The clone carrying this T cell receptor (beta chain) was recorded at least ten times. Its antigen is unknown. Amplification of TCR beta CDR3 regions used RNA as the template. Researchers ran a first-round RT-PCR on the TCR CDR3 using the HTBI primer set. TCRdb recomputed calls from the multiplex PCR reads with MiXCR, one row per CDR3 protein. The data hold about 290,000 distinct CDR3 sequences, with roughly an eighth observed a single time. The data are from a study of T cells in Graves' hyperthyroidism and ophthalmopathy. Findings of the study overall: Blood also carried most thyroid clonotypes expanded above 0.001.

V was cut by 7 bases and J by 0 bases, with 16 bases left in between. The CDR3 contains 16 residues. The patients, who ranged from 18 to 65 in age, presented with newly diagnosed hyperthyroidism lasting under 2 months. Not enrolled were patients with uncontrolled infection, other autoimmune disease, pregnancy or lactation. From more than 8 ml of fresh peripheral blood, PBMCs were isolated. Sample: blood. The chain has TRBV12-3 or TRBV12-4 and TRBJ2-4; possibly TRBD2 for D (6 bases). The sequence came from a woman in her thirties or forties with Graves' hyperthyroidism. The CDR3: CASTTIGTLAKNIQYF. The CDR3 nucleotides are TGTGCCAGCACCACCATCGGGACTCTAGCCAAAAACATTCAGTACTTC.